These T cell receptor beta chains were read from a single sample in a study of shared clonotypes between healthy human individuals. The protocol was immunoSEQ multiplex PCR, while the TCRdb copy is restricted to in-frame clones and leaves out a portion. This sample carries approximately 350,000 clones, under 80% of them seen once, and the ten largest clones take 10%. Sequenced input: memory CD4+ T cells sorted from blood. The source is a man aged 25-45 years in good health. Both conserved end residues are trimmed from each CDR3. The D gene is left open where the match is weak. Clone size is not always given. Where it is, it says once, few, many or a class for expanded clones.

d_call v_call clone_size cdr3_aa
NA TRBV28 NA ASSSFRGAGETQY
NA TRBV5-6 NA ASSLGAGSLAKNIQY
NA TRBV29-1 NA SVGEWDEQF
NA TRBV28 NA ASSPGIRPNEQF
TRBD1 TRBV7-2 NA AITGTGNTGELF
NA TRBV27 few ASSLGSSGGLYEQY
NA TRBV28 NA ASGRTATNYGYT
NA TRBV4-1 many ASSQDPGSGGYT
NA TRBV11-2 NA ASSLPVGRGETQY
NA TRBV5-4 NA ASSLLGPGGDTQY
NA TRBV27 few ASSPGWQYADTQY
TRBD2 TRBV4-2 NA ASSPFAGGSPTQY
NA TRBV5-4 NA ASSLVGTATYEQY
TRBD2 TRBV5-4 NA ASSLDGLAGGEQY
NA TRBV28 NA ASSPSLGNVPQH
TRBD1 TRBV7-6 NA ASSPGLPQGAFRETQY
TRBD2 TRBV18 NA ASSPKLAGGPASYNEQF
NA TRBV11-3 once ASSLEEGPAF
NA TRBV10-2 NA ASRTGRTEAF
TRBD1 TRBV7-3 NA ASSRGPGGFEQY
NA TRBV27 NA ASSRGGSSGNTIY
NA TRBV28 once ASSPNYGYT
NA TRBV19 few ASAERRGGDQELF
NA TRBV2 once ASQRPQGTDTQY
NA TRBV7-2 NA ASSLAGGHTEAF